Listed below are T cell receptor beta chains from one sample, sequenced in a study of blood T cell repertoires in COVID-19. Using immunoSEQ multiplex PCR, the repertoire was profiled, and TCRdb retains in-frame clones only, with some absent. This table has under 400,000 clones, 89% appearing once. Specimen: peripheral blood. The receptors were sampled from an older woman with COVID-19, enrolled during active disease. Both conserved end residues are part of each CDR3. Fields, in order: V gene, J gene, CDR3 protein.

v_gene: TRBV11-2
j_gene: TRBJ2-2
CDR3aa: CASSRYNTGELFF

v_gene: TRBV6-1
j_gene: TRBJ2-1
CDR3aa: CASSEPLANEQFF

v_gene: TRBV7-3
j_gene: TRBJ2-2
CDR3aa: CASSLRQGHTGELFF

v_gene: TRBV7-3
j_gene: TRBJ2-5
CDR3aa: CASSLWPRAGGPGETQYF

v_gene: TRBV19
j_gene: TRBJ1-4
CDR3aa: CASSSLLRVRAKLFF

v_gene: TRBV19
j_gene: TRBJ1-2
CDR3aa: CASSLPGGSYGYTF

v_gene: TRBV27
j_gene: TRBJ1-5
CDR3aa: CASRFRQPQHF

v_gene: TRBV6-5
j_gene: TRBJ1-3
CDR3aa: CASSYDRGARGNTIYF

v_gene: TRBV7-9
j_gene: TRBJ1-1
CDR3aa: CASSYWDRGSTEAFF

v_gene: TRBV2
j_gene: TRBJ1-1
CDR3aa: CASSRQGLMNTEAFF

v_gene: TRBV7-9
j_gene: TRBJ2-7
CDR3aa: CASSIQGQGSSYEQYF

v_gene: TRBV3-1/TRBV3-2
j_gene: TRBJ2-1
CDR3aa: CASSQVAGGTYNEQFF

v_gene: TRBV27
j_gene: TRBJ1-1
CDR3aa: CASRIGRGTEAFF

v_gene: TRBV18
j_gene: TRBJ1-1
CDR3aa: CASSGQGLNTEAFF

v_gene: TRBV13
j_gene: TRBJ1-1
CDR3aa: CASSTRTANEAFF

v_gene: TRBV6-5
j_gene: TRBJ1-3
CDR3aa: CASSYSGVTADTIYF

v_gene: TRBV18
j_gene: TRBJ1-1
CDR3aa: CASSPQGGLFAEAFF

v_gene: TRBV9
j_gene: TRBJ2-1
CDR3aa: CASSAHSSSYNEQFF

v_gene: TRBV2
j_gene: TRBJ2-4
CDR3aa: CASSVTGSGPRNIQYF

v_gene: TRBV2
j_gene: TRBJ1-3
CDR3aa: CASSLQGPSGNTIYF

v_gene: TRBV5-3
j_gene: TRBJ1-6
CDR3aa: CARSITGDSSYNSPLHF

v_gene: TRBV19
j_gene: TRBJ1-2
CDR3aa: CASSHTGDRVVYGYTF

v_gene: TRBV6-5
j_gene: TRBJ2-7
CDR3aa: CAGRWQGGREQYF

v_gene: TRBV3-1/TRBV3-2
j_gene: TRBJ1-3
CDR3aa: CASSVSGNTIYF

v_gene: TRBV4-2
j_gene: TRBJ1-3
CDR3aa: CASSQAGANSGNTIYF

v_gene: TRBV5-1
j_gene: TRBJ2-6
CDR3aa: CASSLGRVSGANVLTF

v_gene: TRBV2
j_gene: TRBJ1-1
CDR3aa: CASNSQGLNTEAFF

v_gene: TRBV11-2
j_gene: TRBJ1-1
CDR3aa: CASSLRVGDTEAFF

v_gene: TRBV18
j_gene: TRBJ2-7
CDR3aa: CASSPRPDSYEQYF

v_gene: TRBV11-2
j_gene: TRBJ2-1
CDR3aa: CASSWTSGYNEQFF

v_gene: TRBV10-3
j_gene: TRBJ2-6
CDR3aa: CAIGEGVAGANVLTF

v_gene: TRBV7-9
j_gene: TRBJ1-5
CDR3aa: CASSLTAADQPQHF

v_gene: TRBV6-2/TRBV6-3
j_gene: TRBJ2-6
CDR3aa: CASSPGGSGANVLTF

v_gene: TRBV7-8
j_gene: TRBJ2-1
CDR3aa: CASSRRPGLYNEQFF

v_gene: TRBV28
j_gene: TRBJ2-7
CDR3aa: CASMRGHEQYF

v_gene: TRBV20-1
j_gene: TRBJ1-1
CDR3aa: CSVTLNTEAFF

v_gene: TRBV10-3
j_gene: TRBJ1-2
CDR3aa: CAISEDGLRGVYTF

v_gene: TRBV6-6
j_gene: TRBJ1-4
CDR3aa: CATAGNEKLFF

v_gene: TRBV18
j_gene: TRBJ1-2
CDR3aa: CASSPPGQVKSTGYTF

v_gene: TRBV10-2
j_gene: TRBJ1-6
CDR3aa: CASSTGISYNSPLHF

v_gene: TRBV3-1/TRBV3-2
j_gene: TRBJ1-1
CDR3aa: CASSQLYRPNTEAFF

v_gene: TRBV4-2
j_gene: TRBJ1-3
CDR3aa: CASSQSGTEGNTIYF

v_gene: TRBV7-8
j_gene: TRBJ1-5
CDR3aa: CASSLGQGVPAQHF

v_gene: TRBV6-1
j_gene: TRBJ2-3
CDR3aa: CASSDPIRQGIYTDTQYF